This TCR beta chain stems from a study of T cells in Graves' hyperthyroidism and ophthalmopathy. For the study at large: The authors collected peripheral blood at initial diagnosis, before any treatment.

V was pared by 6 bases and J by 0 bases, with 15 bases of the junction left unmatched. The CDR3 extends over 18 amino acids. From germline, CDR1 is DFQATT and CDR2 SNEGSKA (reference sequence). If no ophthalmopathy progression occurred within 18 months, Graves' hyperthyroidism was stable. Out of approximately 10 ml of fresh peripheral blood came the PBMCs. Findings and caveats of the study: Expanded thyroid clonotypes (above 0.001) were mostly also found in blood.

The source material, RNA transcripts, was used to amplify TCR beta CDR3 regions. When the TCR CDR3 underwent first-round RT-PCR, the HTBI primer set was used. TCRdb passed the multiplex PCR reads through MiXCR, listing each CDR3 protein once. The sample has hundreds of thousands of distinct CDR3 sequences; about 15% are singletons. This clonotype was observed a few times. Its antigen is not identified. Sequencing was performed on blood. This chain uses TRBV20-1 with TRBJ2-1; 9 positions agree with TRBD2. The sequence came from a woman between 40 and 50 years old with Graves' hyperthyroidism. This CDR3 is CSAKATSGSLSSYNEQFF. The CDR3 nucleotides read TGCAGTGCAAAAGCAACTAGCGGGTCCCTTAGCTCCTACAATGAGCAGTTCTTC.